The 14 T cell receptor beta chains below come from one sample, sequenced in a study of T cells after yellow fever vaccination. TCRdb re-called the 5' RACE reads with MiXCR, one entry per CDR3 protein. The table lists some 260,000 distinct CDR3 sequences, about 5.2% of them singletons. Sequences were derived from CD4+ T cells sorted from PBMCs, sampled on the day of the yellow fever booster vaccination. The receptors come from a man aged 18-30 years who received the YFV17D yellow fever vaccine.

The rearrangement uses TRBV9 and TRBJ1-6, with D uncertain. Germline assignment: CDR1 SGDLS and CDR2 YYNGEE. This CDR3 contains 13 residues. V was cut by 4 bases and J by 10 bases, with 12 bases left in between. The CDR3 sequence is CASSRSSGSPLHF. The CDR3 DNA sequence: TGTGCCAGCAGCCGCTCGTCCGGGTCACCCCTCCACTTT.

This clonotype was observed many times. The chain combines TRBV28 with TRBJ2-1, with D tentatively TRBD1 or TRBD2 (6 bases each). With 7 bases removed from V and 6 bases from J, the gap between germline ends came to 16 bases. There are 14 residues in the CDR3. Per germline, CDR1 MDHEN and CDR2 SYDVKM. As DNA, the CDR3 is TGTGCCAGCAACTACCCGGGGGCGGGCAATGAGCAGTTCTTC. This translates into CASNYPGAGNEQFF.

This clonotype was recorded many times. V usage is TRBV27 and J usage is TRBJ2-3, with TRBD1 identical over 7 bases. Germline V gene lookup returns CDR1 MNHEY and CDR2 SMNVEV (reference sequence). The CDR3 covers 17 residues. Trimming removed 1 base from V and 3 bases from J; junction bases left unmatched: 10. The CDR3 is CASSLLCLTGWTDTQYF. For the CDR3, the DNA is TGTGCCAGCAGTTTATTGTGTTTGACAGGGTGGACAGATACGCAGTATTTT.

This clonotype was detected ten times or more. The V gene is TRBV9, the J gene TRBJ2-6; D remains unclear. In germline, CDR1 is SGDLS, CDR2 YYNGEE. This CDR3 has 13 residues. V lost 3 bases and J 0 bases, leaving 1 base between the germline ends. Written as DNA, the CDR3 is TGTGCCAGCAGCGCCTCTGGGGCCAACGTCCTGACTTTC. Amino acids: CASSASGANVLTF.

This clonotype was detected ten times or more. The chain links TRBV27 to TRBJ2-7; D is perhaps TRBD1 or TRBD2 (6 bases each). CDR1 MNHEY and CDR2 SMNVEV come from the germline V gene (reference sequence). Trimming stripped 6 bases from V and 5 bases from J, with 14 bases between. The CDR3 consists of 13 residues. CDR3 bases: TGTGCCAGCAGCGGGACACGGGGGAACGAGCAGTACGTC. Its translation is CASSGTRGNEQYV.

This clonotype was observed a few times. In DNA form, the CDR3 reads TGTGCCAGCAGGCTGACTAGCGGAGAGACCCAGTACTTC. Its translation: CASRLTSGETQYF. V usage is TRBV7-2 and J usage is TRBJ2-5, with 9 bases identical to TRBD2. CDR3 length equals 13 residues. The germline V gene has CDR1 SGHTA and CDR2 FQGNSA. V was clipped by 6 bases and J by 4 bases; unmatched bases: 3.

The chain combines TRBV6-6 with TRBJ2-1; 9 bases fit TRBD1. V lost 7 bases and J lost 3; bases outside the gene matches: 7. This CDR3 has 15 amino acids. Germline V gene data show CDR1 as MNHNY and CDR2 as SVGAGI (reference sequence). CDR3 nucleotide sequence: TGTGCCAGCAAAAAGCCGGGACAGGGCTACAATGAGCAGTTCTTC. Its protein is CASKKPGQGYNEQFF.

This clonotype was observed a few times. This chain connects TRBV20-1 to TRBJ2-3; 7 bases fit TRBD2. The CDR3 is 13 residues long. CDR1 is DFQATT, CDR2 SNEGSKA, per germline (reference sequence). With 3 bases clipped from V and 1 base from J, the junction kept 1 base outside the gene matches. In DNA form, the CDR3 reads TGCAGTGCTAGCACTAGCGGCACAGATACGCAGTATTTT. Translated: CSASTSGTDTQYF.

This clonotype was observed a few times. V and J are TRBV3-1 and TRBJ1-2; D is unresolved. This CDR3 is 13 amino acids long. Germline values: CDR1 LGHDT, CDR2 YNNKEL (reference sequence). The V end was cut by 4 bases, the J end by 8 bases, with 14 bases between. CDR3: CASSRVAHRGYTF. The DNA for the CDR3 is TGTGCCAGCAGCCGGGTGGCCCATCGGGGCTACACCTTC.

There are many counts of this clonotype. This sequence joins TRBV10-3 and TRBJ1-1; D call uncertain. The CDR3 sequence is 15 residues long. Germline V gene lookup returns CDR1 ENHRY and CDR2 SYGVKD. The V end was cut by 5 bases, the J end by 2 bases, with 15 bases between. This CDR3 reads CAISSVNGLNTEAFF. Here the CDR3 DNA reads TGTGCCATCAGTTCGGTCAACGGGCTCAACACTGAAGCTTTCTTT.

This clonotype was seen at least ten times. The chain links TRBV11-2 to TRBJ2-7, with D perhaps matching TRBD2 (5 bases). Germline V gene lookup returns CDR1 SGHAT and CDR2 FQNNGV. The CDR3 is made up of 15 amino acids. Trimming removed 3 bases at V and 10 bases at J, with 22 bases between. The CDR3 sequence is CASSFRGGMIFQQYF. The DNA of the CDR3 is TGTGCCAGCAGCTTTCGCGGAGGCATGATTTTTCAACAGTACTTC.

This clonotype has only a few counts. J is TRBJ1-4 and V is TRBV20-1; 7 positions match TRBD1. Germline V gene lookup returns CDR1 DFQATT and CDR2 SNEGSKA (reference sequence). The junction had 7 bases not matched to a gene; V was cut back by 4 bases and J by 5 bases. The CDR3 loop spans 14 amino acids. The CDR3 is CSATTTGANEKLFF. The CDR3 bases are TGCAGTGCTACCACTACAGGGGCCAATGAAAAACTGTTTTTT.

The V call is TRBV27, the J call TRBJ2-3; the match to TRBD1 covers 8 bases. This CDR3 has 13 residues. Trimming cost V 6 bases and J 7 bases; bases outside gene matches: 6. Germline CDR1 and CDR2: MNHEY and SMNVEV (reference sequence). The CDR3 bases are TGTGCCAGCAGGAGATCAGGGGGCAATACGCAGTATTTT. Translating gives CASRRSGGNTQYF.

The chain recombines TRBV11-2 with TRBJ1-1, with D unresolved. Germline V lookup: CDR1 SGHAT, CDR2 FQNNGV. The CDR3 has 13 amino acids. V lost 10 bases to trimming and J lost 3 bases, with 15 bases between them. CDR3 protein: CATLDSPYTEAFF. The CDR3 DNA reads as TGTGCCACTTTAGACTCCCCTTACACTGAAGCTTTCTTT.